The 25 T cell receptor beta chains presented below share a single source sample, sequenced in a study of shared clonotypes between healthy human individuals. Data came from immunoSEQ multiplex PCR; TCRdb stores just in-frame clones and leaves some out. The sample records under 1,100,000 clones, approximately 68% being singletons. Specimen: memory CD4+ T cells sorted from blood. Subset described: CD45RA-negative fraction. The receptors derive from a man aged 18 to 35 in good health.

This clone was counted a single time. The chain uses TRBV27 and TRBJ2-5; 8 positions agree with TRBD2. The CDR3 extends over 14 amino acids. V shed 6 bases, J shed 5 bases, and the junction held 8 bases outside the gene matches. Germline-derived CDR1 and CDR2 are MNHEY and SMNVEV (reference sequence). The DNA for the CDR3 is TGTGCCAGCAGGGCTAGCGGGCAAGGCGAGACCCAGTACTTC. Amino acid sequence: CASRASGQGETQYF.

This clone was seen just once. The rearrangement links TRBV18 to TRBJ1-1, with a possible D match to TRBD1 (6 bases). With 2 bases removed from V and 1 base from J, the gap between germline ends came to 14 bases. From germline, CDR1 is KGHSH and CDR2 LQKENI. This CDR3 contains 16 residues. In DNA form, the CDR3 reads TGTGCCAGCTCACCAACGACGGGACAAACGAACACTGAAGCTTTCTTT. It is translated as CASSPTTGQTNTEAFF.

The CDR3 DNA sequence: TGTGCCAGCAGACCTCCTAGAGGGGATAATTCACCCCTCCACTTT. Translation: CASRPPRGDNSPLHF. This chain links TRBV6-5 with TRBJ1-6, with D tentatively TRBD1 (5 bases). Germline values: CDR1 MNHEY, CDR2 SVGAGI. The germline V and J ends were trimmed by 6 bases and 5 bases, with 14 bases remaining between them. CDR3 size: 15 residues.

The V gene is TRBV9, the J gene TRBJ2-7, with D possibly TRBD1 on 6 matching bases. The germline V and J ends were trimmed by 4 bases and 5 bases, with 19 bases remaining between them. The CDR3 extends over 15 amino acids. From germline, CDR1 is SGDLS and CDR2 YYNGEE. CDR3 protein: CASSLGARGSDEQYF. The CDR3 nucleotides read TGTGCCAGCAGCCTAGGGGCCAGGGGTAGCGACGAGCAGTACTTC.

V usage is TRBV6-4 and J usage is TRBJ1-2; possibly TRBD1 for D (5 bases). The CDR3 spans 13 residues. CDR1 MRHNA and CDR2 SNTAGT come from the germline V gene. V shed 3 bases and J shed 4 bases, with 9 bases lying between them. The CDR3 spells CASSESGLYGYTF. In nucleotides, the CDR3 is TGTGCCAGCAGTGAGTCAGGGCTCTATGGCTACACCTTC.

The chain has TRBV5-1 and TRBJ1-6; TRBD1 matches at 8 bases. Germline loops: CDR1 SGHRS, CDR2 YFSETQ. Losses at the gene ends were 4 bases for V and 7 bases for J; bases not matched to a gene: 4. The CDR3 is made up of 14 amino acids. This CDR3 is CASSPDRGNSPLHF. The CDR3 DNA reads TGCGCCAGCAGCCCTGACAGGGGAAATTCACCCCTCCACTTT. Variable domain in full (rest from reference TRBV5-1 and TRBJ1-6): KAGVTQTPRYLIKTRGQQVTLSCSPISGHRSVSWYQQTPGQGLQFLFEYFSETQRNKGNFPGRFSGRQFSNSRSEMNVSTLELGDSALYLCASSPDRGNSPLHFGNGTRLTVT.

For this clone: The same CDR3 is also encoded by other DNA sequences in this sample. V gene TRBV6-5 combines with J gene TRBJ2-1; no reliable D call. Trimming left V 0 bases short and J 4 bases short, with 4 bases between. CDR1 and CDR2 from the germline V gene are MNHEY and SVGAGI. The CDR3 has 13 amino acids. The CDR3 sequence: CASSYSYYNEQFF. DNA for the CDR3: TGTGCCAGCAGTTACTCCTATTACAATGAGCAGTTCTTC.

The rearrangement joins TRBV29-1 to TRBJ2-5; D perhaps matches TRBD1 (5 bases). The CDR3 consists of 12 residues. Trimming cost V 6 bases and J 4 bases, with 12 bases left between them. From germline, CDR1 is SQVTM and CDR2 ANQGSEA. CDR3 bases: TGCAGCGTAACACAGGTGGGAGAGACCCAGTACTTC. Translating gives CSVTQVGETQYF.

The chain uses TRBV7-9 and TRBJ2-7, with unresolved D. The CDR3 runs to 12 residues. CDR1 SEHNR and CDR2 FQNEAQ come from the germline V gene (reference sequence). Trimming removed 2 bases at V and 6 bases at J, with 8 bases between. The CDR3 DNA reads as TGTGCCAGCAGCTTACTCTCTTTCGAGCAGTACTTC. It encodes CASSLLSFEQYF. Combining the CDR3 with reference TRBV7-9 and TRBJ2-7 gives the whole variable domain DTGVSQNPRHKITKRGQNVTFRCDPISEHNRLYWYRQTLGQGPEFLTYFQNEAQLEKSRLLSDRFSAERPKGSFSTLEIQRTEQGDSAMYLCASSLLSFEQYFGPGTRLTVT.

The CDR3 DNA reads TGTGCCAGCAGCGTAGGAGGCGGACAGGGCAAAAGCACAGATACGCAGTATTTT. This codes for CASSVGGGQGKSTDTQYF. This sequence joins TRBV9 and TRBJ2-3; 8 positions agree with TRBD1. Germline CDR1 is SGDLS and CDR2 is YYNGEE. J gave up 0 bases and V 0 bases, and 9 bases lay outside the gene matches. This CDR3 has 18 residues.

The chain has TRBV7-2 and TRBJ1-1; D gene ambiguous. The CDR3 spans 14 residues. V was clipped by 3 bases and J by 0 bases, with 8 bases between them. CDR1 and CDR2 (germline): SGHTA, FQGNSA. CDR3: CASSFARMNTEAFF. The CDR3 DNA is TGTGCCAGCAGCTTCGCCAGGATGAACACTGAAGCTTTCTTT. The variable domain in full, with the rest retrieved from reference TRBV7-2 and TRBJ1-1, is GAGVSQSPSNKVTEKGKDVELRCDPISGHTALYWYRQSLGQGLEFLIYFQGNSAPDKSGLPSDRFSAERTGGSVSTLTIQRTQQEDSAVYLCASSFARMNTEAFFGQGTRLTVV.

V is TRBV7-2 and J is TRBJ2-7; D gene unclear. The CDR3 runs to 13 residues. The V end was cut by 5 bases, the J end by 5 bases, with 13 bases between. Germline V lookup: CDR1 SGHTA, CDR2 FQGNSA. The CDR3 coding sequence is TGTGCCAGCAGCCGGGCCCTCAGAGACGAGCAGTACTTC. Translated, it gives CASSRALRDEQYF.

This clone came up once. The chain has TRBV5-1 and TRBJ2-2, with D hard to call. Trimming left V 3 bases short and J 0 bases short, with 12 bases between. The CDR3 length is 16 residues. Germline lookup yields CDR1 SGHRS and CDR2 YFSETQ. The CDR3 region is CASSSAVTANTGELFF. The CDR3 DNA reads as TGCGCCAGCAGCTCCGCGGTAACCGCGAACACCGGGGAGCTGTTTTTT. Based on the CDR3 plus reference TRBV5-1 and TRBJ2-2, the full variable domain is KAGVTQTPRYLIKTRGQQVTLSCSPISGHRSVSWYQQTPGQGLQFLFEYFSETQRNKGNFPGRFSGRQFSNSRSEMNVSTLELGDSALYLCASSSAVTANTGELFFGEGSRLTVL.

This clone was seen only a few times. The chain links TRBV11-2 to TRBJ2-3, with D uncertain. V lost 1 base and J 4 bases, leaving 18 bases between the germline ends. CDR1 and CDR2 from the germline V gene are SGHAT and FQNNGV. The CDR3 totals 17 residues. The CDR3 loop reads CASSLVTLFAGADTQYF. The DNA for the CDR3 is TGTGCCAGCAGCTTAGTAACTTTATTCGCTGGGGCAGATACGCAGTATTTT.

This chain joins TRBV7-8 and TRBJ1-2; D might be TRBD1 (6 bases). The germline CDR1 and CDR2 sequences are SGHVS and FQNEAQ. The V and J ends lost 3 bases and 4 bases respectively, with 9 bases between them. This CDR3 region has 13 residues. CDR3: CASSLGARYGYTF. DNA of the CDR3: TGTGCCAGCAGCTTGGGGGCCCGCTATGGCTACACCTTC.

The chain combines TRBV6-5 with TRBJ1-4; D perhaps matches TRBD1 (5 bases). The CDR3 consists of 13 residues. CDR1 is MNHEY and CDR2 is SVGAGI in the germline V gene. Trimming stripped 6 bases from V and 5 bases from J, with 10 bases between. CDR3 protein: CASRKGRNEKLFF. In DNA form, the CDR3 reads TGTGCCAGCAGAAAGGGGAGGAATGAAAAACTGTTTTTT.

The gene calls are TRBV5-8 and TRBJ1-2; D not certain. V lost 4 bases to trimming and J lost 3 bases, with 10 bases between them. The CDR3 contains 13 residues. In germline, CDR1 is SGHTS, CDR2 YDEGEE. The CDR3 DNA sequence: TGTGCCAGCAGCCAAGGTCGGTACTATGGCTACACCTTC. Protein product: CASSQGRYYGYTF.

In this sample, this clone turned up once. This rearrangement joins TRBV7-6 to TRBJ2-5, with 13 bases that match TRBD2. The CDR3 covers 16 residues. V gave up 4 bases and J gave up 4 bases; unmatched junction bases: 6. CDR1 is SGHVS and CDR2 is FNYEAQ in the germline V gene. The CDR3, as DNA: TGTGCCAGCAGCTCCCTTGGGACTAGCGGGACAGAGACCCAGTACTTC. This translates into CASSSLGTSGTETQYF.

The chain has TRBV4-2 and TRBJ2-5; 12 positions match TRBD2. The germline V gene has CDR1 LGHNA and CDR2 YNFKEQ. This CDR3 has 18 amino acids. J gave up 2 bases and V 0 bases, and 7 bases lay outside the gene matches. CDR3 sequence: CASSQDLAGGPVQETQYF. CDR3 bases: TGTGCCAGCAGCCAAGACCTAGCGGGGGGGCCGGTTCAAGAGACCCAGTACTTC.

The genes are TRBV30 and TRBJ2-3; D unresolved. This CDR3 is built from 11 residues. The germline V gene has CDR1 GTSNPN and CDR2 SVGIG (reference sequence). Trimming left V 3 bases short and J 3 bases short, with 4 bases between. CDR3 region: CAWSLTDTQYF. In DNA form, the CDR3 reads TGTGCCTGGAGCTTGACAGATACGCAGTATTTT.

This clone turned up a few times. The J gene is TRBJ1-4, the V gene TRBV5-4; D gene ambiguous. V lost 0 bases to trimming and J lost 11 bases, with 8 bases between them. CDR3 length: 12 amino acids. Per germline, CDR1 SGHNT and CDR2 YYREEE (reference sequence). The CDR3 sequence is CASSLDTGKLFF. In DNA form, the CDR3 reads TGTGCCAGCAGCTTGGATACGGGGAAACTGTTTTTT.

The chain uses TRBV9 and TRBJ2-2; 7 nucleotides match TRBD2. There are 18 residues in the CDR3. From germline, CDR1 is SGDLS and CDR2 YYNGEE. Losses at the gene ends were 4 bases for V and 0 bases for J; bases not matched to a gene: 12. DNA of the CDR3: TGTGCCAGCAGCAAAAAGGGATACGGGACTACGAACACCGGGGAGCTGTTTTTT. It codes for CASSKKGYGTTNTGELFF.

The chain combines TRBV11-2 with TRBJ2-1; possible D gene TRBD2, 6 bases. CDR3 size: 15 residues. V gave up 4 bases and J gave up 6 bases, with 16 bases separating them. Germline V gene lookup returns CDR1 SGHAT and CDR2 FQNNGV. The CDR3 is CASSSGPGGFNEQFF. In DNA form, the CDR3 reads TGTGCCAGCAGCTCGGGACCCGGGGGTTTCAATGAGCAGTTCTTC.

This chain joins TRBV4-1 and TRBJ2-2; 15 nucleotides line up with TRBD2. The CDR3 has 19 residues. After removal of 1 base from V and 5 bases from J, the junction contained 8 bases not matched to a gene. The V gene's germline CDR1 is MGHRA and CDR2 YSYEKL. The CDR3: CASSQAGLAGGRRTGELFF. The CDR3 coding sequence is TGCGCCAGCAGCCAAGCCGGACTAGCGGGGGGGCGAAGGACCGGGGAGCTGTTTTTT.

The chain combines TRBV6-4 with TRBJ1-6; TRBD1 matches at 8 bases. Germline CDR1 is MRHNA and CDR2 is SNTAGT. V dropped 4 bases and J dropped 14; count of bases not matched to a gene: 7. The CDR3 has 13 amino acids. The CDR3 loop is CASSVNRGETLHF. CDR3 coding DNA: TGTGCCAGCAGTGTCAACAGGGGGGAGACCCTCCACTTT.